Listed here is a single T cell receptor beta chain. The data were taken from a study of T cell changes during pregnancy in multiple sclerosis. In germline, CDR1 is SNHLY, CDR2 FYNNEI. This CDR3 comprises 14 residues. The V end lost 4 bases, the J end lost 3 bases, and 12 bases lay between the germline ends. Only in-frame clones appear in the TCRdb table, and some are missing; sequencing was by immunoSEQ multiplex PCR. The sample yields around 40,000 clones, under 95% seen once. This sample comprised CD8+ T cells from peripheral blood mononuclear cells, obtained in the third trimester of pregnancy. This chain joins TRBV2 and TRBJ2-5; D may be TRBD2 (5 bases). The receptor was derived from a female donor with multiple sclerosis, enrolled in a pregnancy study. The CDR3 loop is CASSVGYGKETQYF. The CDR3 DNA sequence: TGTGCCAGCAGTGTCGGGTACGGGAAAGAGACCCAGTACTTC.